A selection of T cell receptor beta chains follows, all from one sample in a study of cytomegalovirus exposure and HLA in healthy donors. Assay used: immunoSEQ multiplex PCR; TCRdb lists only in-frame clones, some missing. The table includes 140,000 or so clones, about 80% detected once. The sequencing sample was made of PBMCs. These receptors were collected from a woman aged 18-30 years in good health and CMV-seropositive. The CDR3 runs from the conserved cysteine through the conserved F or W. D genes are given only for firm matches. A row's size may be missing; if present it is once, few, many or a size class.

clone_size	d_call	v_call	j_call	cdr3_aa	cdr3_nt
.	.	TRBV19	TRBJ1-5	CASSIDGPGSNQPQHF	TGTGCCAGTAGTATAGACGGTCCCGGGAGCAATCAGCCCCAGCATTTT
.	TRBD2	TRBV5-1	TRBJ2-3	CASSSGLAGSTDTQYF	TGCGCCAGCAGCTCCGGACTAGCGGGGAGCACAGATACGCAGTATTTT
.	.	TRBV19	TRBJ1-2	CASSVDYGYTF	TGTGCCAGTTCCGTCGACTATGGCTACACCTTC
.	.	TRBV4-3	TRBJ2-7	CASGQDNRGEQYF	TGCGCCAGCGGCCAAGATAATAGGGGGGAGCAGTACTTC
.	.	TRBV5-4	TRBJ1-1	CASSLIQNTEAFF	TGTGCCAGCAGCTTGATACAGAACACTGAAGCTTTCTTT
.	TRBD1	TRBV6-5	TRBJ1-6	CASTTGTVISPLHF	TGTGCCAGCACAACCGGGACAGTAATTTCACCCCTCCACTTT
.	.	TRBV6-6	TRBJ1-1	CASSYHGGKNTEAFF	TGTGCCAGCAGTTACCACGGGGGAAAGAACACTGAAGCTTTCTTT
.	.	TRBV15	TRBJ1-1	CATSSGQRTEAFF	TGTGCCACCAGCAGTGGACAGCGCACTGAAGCTTTCTTT
.	TRBD2	TRBV14	TRBJ2-1	CASSGLAGYDNEQFF	TGTGCCAGCAGCGGACTAGCGGGGTACGACAATGAGCAGTTCTTC
.	TRBD1	TRBV19	TRBJ1-2	CASRTQGVRVDGYTF	TGTGCCAGTAGAACACAGGGGGTCCGGGTTGATGGCTACACCTTC
.	.	TRBV2	TRBJ2-7	CASSVLVISDEQYF	TGTGCCAGCAGTGTGTTAGTTATCTCGGACGAGCAGTACTTC
.	TRBD2	TRBV4-2	TRBJ2-5	CASSQEVTSGGGQETQYF	TGTGCCAGCAGCCAAGAAGTGACTAGCGGGGGGGGCCAAGAGACCCAGTACTTC
.	.	TRBV19	TRBJ1-4	CASTPWGVTDNGEKLFF	TGTGCCAGTACCCCATGGGGGGTCACGGATAATGGTGAAAAACTGTTTTTT
.	.	TRBV2	TRBJ2-3	CASIFRGAADTQYF	TGTGCCAGCATCTTTCGCGGGGCAGCAGATACGCAGTATTTT
.	TRBD1	TRBV5-1	TRBJ2-4	CASSPDREGKVQYF	TGCGCCAGCAGCCCTGACAGGGAAGGGAAGGTTCAGTACTTC
.	.	TRBV25-1	TRBJ1-1	CASSDLGLPGPEAFF	TGTGCCAGCAGTGATCTAGGACTCCCGGGTCCTGAAGCTTTCTTT
few	TRBD1	TRBV5-4	TRBJ1-1	CASSATGTGGTEAFF	TGTGCCAGCAGCGCGACAGGGACGGGGGGGACTGAAGCTTTCTTT
.	TRBD1	TRBV5-1	TRBJ1-5	CASSWGTGESQPQHF	TGCGCCAGCAGCTGGGGGACAGGGGAGAGTCAGCCCCAGCATTTT
.	TRBD2	TRBV6-5	TRBJ2-1	CASSYGAGGRNEQFF	TGTGCCAGCAGTTACGGAGCGGGGGGCCGGAATGAGCAGTTCTTC
.	TRBD1	TRBV6-1	TRBJ1-1	CASSGTGLSEAFF	TGTGCCAGCAGTGGGACAGGGCTTTCTGAAGCTTTCTTT
.	.	TRBV7-9	TRBJ1-4	CASSLDGQLNEKLFF	TGTGCCAGCAGCTTAGATGGACAGTTGAATGAAAAACTGTTTTTT
.	TRBD2	TRBV5-1	TRBJ2-1	CASSLSGTSGGAGQFF	TGCGCCAGCAGCTTGTCCGGGACTAGCGGGGGGGCCGGGCAGTTCTTC
.	.	TRBV29-1	TRBJ2-5	CSVESIVGETQYF	TGCAGCGTTGAGAGTATAGTCGGGGAGACCCAGTACTTC
.	.	TRBV4-1	TRBJ1-6	CASSQEARSSYNSPLHF	TGCGCCAGCAGCCAAGAGGCTCGGAGCTCCTATAATTCACCCCTCCACTTT
.	TRBD2	TRBV4-1	TRBJ2-1	CASSQDLSRGDSYNEQFF	TGCGCCAGCAGCCAAGATCTCTCTCGGGGGGACTCCTACAATGAGCAGTTCTTC
.	.	TRBV14	TRBJ1-4	CASSQGPGWEKLFF	TGTGCCAGCAGCCAGGGGCCAGGTTGGGAAAAACTGTTTTTT
.	TRBD2	TRBV19	TRBJ2-1	CASSIAGGAPPTNNEQFF	TGTGCCAGTAGTATAGCGGGGGGGGCTCCCCCCACAAACAATGAGCAGTTCTTC
.	TRBD2	TRBV6-4	TRBJ2-3	CASSDSERGEVDTQYF	TGTGCCAGCAGTGACTCGGAGCGGGGGGAAGTAGATACGCAGTATTTT
.	TRBD2	TRBV19	TRBJ2-2	CASRSGGGQAGELFF	TGTGCCAGTAGGAGCGGGGGGGGGCAGGCCGGGGAGCTGTTTTTT
.	.	TRBV14	TRBJ1-1	CASSPKGGTAEAFF	TGTGCCAGCAGCCCCAAAGGAGGGACCGCTGAAGCTTTCTTT
once	TRBD1	TRBV6-6	TRBJ1-2	CASSDDRGPNYGYTF	TGTGCCAGCAGTGACGACAGGGGTCCTAACTATGGCTACACCTTC
.	TRBD1	TRBV4-3	TRBJ2-2	CASSLGQGGVGAGELFF	TGCGCCAGCAGCTTAGGACAGGGAGGTGTCGGCGCCGGGGAGCTGTTTTTT
.	.	TRBV15	TRBJ2-7	CATSRDWDGGRTKQYF	TGTGCCACCAGCAGAGATTGGGATGGAGGGCGAACGAAGCAGTACTTC
few	TRBD2	TRBV7-2	TRBJ2-1	CASSLGGVKYNEQFF	TGTGCCAGCAGCTTGGGGGGGGTGAAGTACAATGAGCAGTTCTTC
.	.	TRBV9	TRBJ1-1	CASSAAEGPRGSNTEAFF	TGTGCCAGCAGCGCCGCTGAAGGACCAAGGGGATCGAACACTGAAGCTTTCTTT
.	.	TRBV7-6	TRBJ2-5	CASQHGGNQETQYF	TGTGCCAGTCAGCACGGGGGAAACCAAGAGACCCAGTACTTC
.	.	TRBV30	TRBJ2-7	CAWSVQGLGEQYF	TGTGCCTGGAGTGTACAGGGCCTGGGCGAGCAGTACTTC
.	TRBD2	TRBV7-6	TRBJ2-1	CASSLGTSGHNEQFF	TGTGCCAGCAGCTTGGGGACTAGCGGGCACAATGAGCAGTTCTTC
once	.	TRBV4-1	TRBJ1-3	CASSPPGISGNTIYF	TGCGCCAGCAGCCCACCAGGGATCTCTGGAAACACCATATATTTT
.	TRBD1	TRBV6-1	TRBJ1-5	CASSEQTGGGNQPQHF	TGTGCCAGCAGTGAACAAACAGGGGGTGGCAATCAGCCCCAGCATTTT
once	.	TRBV6-5	TRBJ1-1	CASLGGVNTEAFF	TGTGCCAGCTTAGGGGGAGTGAACACTGAAGCTTTCTTT
.	.	TRBV7-8	TRBJ2-7	CASSPSRRVSAYEQYF	TGTGCCAGCAGCCCAAGCAGGCGGGTCTCTGCCTACGAGCAGTACTTC
.	.	TRBV10-2	TRBJ1-1	CASSDYSGVNTEAFF	TGCGCCAGCAGTGATTATTCAGGGGTGAACACTGAAGCTTTCTTT
many	.	TRBV28	TRBJ1-6	CASSFGGRYSPLHF	TGTGCCAGCAGTTTCGGGGGGAGGTATTCACCCCTCCACTTT
.	.	TRBV11-2	TRBJ2-5	CASSFPPQETQYF	TGTGCCAGCAGCTTTCCTCCTCAAGAGACCCAGTACTTC
.	.	TRBV11-3	TRBJ1-5	CASSWEGSNQPQHF	TGTGCCAGCAGCTGGGAGGGGAGCAATCAGCCCCAGCATTTT
.	TRBD1	TRBV6-1	TRBJ1-4	CASSEDRGREKLFF	TGTGCCAGCAGTGAGGATAGGGGGCGTGAAAAACTGTTTTTT